Sequencing of this TCR beta chain was carried out in a study of molecular identifiers for immune sequencing clone quantification. Turning to the study itself: Four of five splits of RNA from roughly 18,000 or 92,000 naive CD8 cells were sequenced in replicates.

The naive CD8 libraries originated from between roughly 19,000 and 1,100,000 sorted cells and drew on 10%, 30% or 50% RNA. Naive CD8 T cells, phenotype CD8+CD4-CCR7+CD45RA+, were sorted. From the PCR reads, TCRdb called clonotypes with MiXCR, one entry per CDR3 protein. Found here are under 600,000 distinct CDR3 sequences, about a fifth of them singletons; the top ten hold approximately 0.8%. The clonotype comes from a human donor in good health. Some libraries in this study had Jurkat cell RNA spiked in. Material for sequencing was naive CD8+ T cells from blood, with Jurkat cell RNA spiked in. The subset denotes: FACS-sorted CD8+CD4-CCR7+CD45RA+ naive T cells.

CDR3 bases: TGTGCCTGGAGTGTACAGGAAAGCGGCATTATGCGACTCCATCCTCACTACGAGCAGTACTTC. This encodes CAWSVQESGIMRLHPHYEQYF. The chain recombines TRBV30 with TRBJ2-7; D assignment may be TRBD1 or TRBD2 (5 bases each). V shed 0 bases and J shed 3 bases, with 33 bases lying between them. Germline CDR1 is GTSNPN and CDR2 is SVGIG (reference sequence). The CDR3 spans 21 residues.